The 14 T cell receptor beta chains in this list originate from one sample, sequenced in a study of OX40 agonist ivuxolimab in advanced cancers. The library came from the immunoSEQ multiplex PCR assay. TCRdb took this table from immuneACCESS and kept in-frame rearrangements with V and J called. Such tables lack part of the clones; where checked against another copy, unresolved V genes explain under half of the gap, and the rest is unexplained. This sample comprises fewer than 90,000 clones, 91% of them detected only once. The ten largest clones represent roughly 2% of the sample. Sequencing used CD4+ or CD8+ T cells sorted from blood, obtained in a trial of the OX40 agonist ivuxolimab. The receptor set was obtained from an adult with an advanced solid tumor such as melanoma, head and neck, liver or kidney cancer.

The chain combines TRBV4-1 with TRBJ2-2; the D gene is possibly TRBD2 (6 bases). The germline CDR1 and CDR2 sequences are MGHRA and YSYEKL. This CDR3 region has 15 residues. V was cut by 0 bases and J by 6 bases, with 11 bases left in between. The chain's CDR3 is CASSQDAGLPGELFF. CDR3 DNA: TGCGCCAGCAGCCAAGATGCGGGACTGCCCGGGGAGCTGTTTTTT.

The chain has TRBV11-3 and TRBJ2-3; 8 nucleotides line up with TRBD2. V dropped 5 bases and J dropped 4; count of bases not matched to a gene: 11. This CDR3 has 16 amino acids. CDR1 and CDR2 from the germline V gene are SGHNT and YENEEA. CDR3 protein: CASSPTGREVADTQYF. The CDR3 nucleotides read TGTGCCAGCAGCCCGACGGGGCGGGAGGTCGCAGATACGCAGTATTTT.

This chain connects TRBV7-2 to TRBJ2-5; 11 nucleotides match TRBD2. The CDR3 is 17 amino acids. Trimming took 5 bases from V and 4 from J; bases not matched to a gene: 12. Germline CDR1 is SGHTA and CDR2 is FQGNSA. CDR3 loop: CASSHALTSGVGETQYF. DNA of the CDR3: TGTGCCAGCAGCCATGCCCTGACTAGCGGGGTAGGAGAGACCCAGTACTTC.

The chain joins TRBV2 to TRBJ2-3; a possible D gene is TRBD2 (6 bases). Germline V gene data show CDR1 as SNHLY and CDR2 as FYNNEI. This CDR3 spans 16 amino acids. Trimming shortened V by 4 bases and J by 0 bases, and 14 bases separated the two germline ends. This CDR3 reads CASSARMAGSTDTQYF. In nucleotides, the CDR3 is TGTGCCAGCAGTGCCAGAATGGCGGGAAGCACAGATACGCAGTATTTT.

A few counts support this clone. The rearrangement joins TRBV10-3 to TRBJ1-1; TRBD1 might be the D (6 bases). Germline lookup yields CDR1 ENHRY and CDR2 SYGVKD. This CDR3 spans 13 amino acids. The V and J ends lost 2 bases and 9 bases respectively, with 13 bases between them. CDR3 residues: CAISEPAGQQAFF. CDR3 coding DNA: TGTGCCATCAGTGAGCCTGCCGGACAGCAAGCTTTCTTT.

The CDR3 loop is CASSPTGTAQYF. CDR3 in DNA: TGTGCCAGCTCACCTACCGGGACCGCGCAGTATTTT. This sequence joins TRBV18 and TRBJ2-3; D tentatively fits TRBD1 or TRBD2 (5 bases each). Germline V lookup: CDR1 KGHSH, CDR2 LQKENI. The germline V and J ends were trimmed by 3 bases and 10 bases, with 11 bases remaining between them. The CDR3 loop spans 12 amino acids. Looking up the rest from reference TRBV18 and TRBJ2-3 gives the full variable domain: NAGVMQNPRHLVRRRGQEARLRCSPMKGHSHVYWYRQLPEEGLKFMVYLQKENIIDESGMPKERFSAEFPKEGPSILRIQQVVRGDSAAYFCASSPTGTAQYFGPGTRLTVL.

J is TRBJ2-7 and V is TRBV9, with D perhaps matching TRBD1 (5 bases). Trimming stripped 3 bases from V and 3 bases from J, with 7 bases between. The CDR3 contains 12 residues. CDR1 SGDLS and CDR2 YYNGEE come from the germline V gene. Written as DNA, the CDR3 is TGTGCCAGCAGCGGCGACAGCTACGAGCAGTACTTC. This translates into CASSGDSYEQYF.

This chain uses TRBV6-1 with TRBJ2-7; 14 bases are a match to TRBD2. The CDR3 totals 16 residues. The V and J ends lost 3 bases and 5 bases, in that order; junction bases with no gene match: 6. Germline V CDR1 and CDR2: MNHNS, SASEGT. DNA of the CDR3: TGTGCCAGCAGTGAGACCTTGGGACTAGCGGGAGACGAGCAGTACTTC. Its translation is CASSETLGLAGDEQYF.

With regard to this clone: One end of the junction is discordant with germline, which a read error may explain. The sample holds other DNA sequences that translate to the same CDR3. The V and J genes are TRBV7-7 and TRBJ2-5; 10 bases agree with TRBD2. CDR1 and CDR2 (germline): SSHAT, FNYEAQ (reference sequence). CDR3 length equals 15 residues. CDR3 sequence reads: CASSLGTSVKETQYF. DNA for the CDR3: TGTGCTAGCAGCTTAGGGACTAGCGTGAAAGAGACCCAGTACTTC.

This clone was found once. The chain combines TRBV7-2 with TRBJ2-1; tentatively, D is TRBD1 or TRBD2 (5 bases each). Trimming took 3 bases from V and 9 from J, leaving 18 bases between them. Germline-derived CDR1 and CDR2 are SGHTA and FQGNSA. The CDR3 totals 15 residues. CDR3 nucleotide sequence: TGTGCCAGCAGCTTCATAAGGGGACCTGCTTCTGAGCAGTTCTTC. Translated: CASSFIRGPASEQFF.

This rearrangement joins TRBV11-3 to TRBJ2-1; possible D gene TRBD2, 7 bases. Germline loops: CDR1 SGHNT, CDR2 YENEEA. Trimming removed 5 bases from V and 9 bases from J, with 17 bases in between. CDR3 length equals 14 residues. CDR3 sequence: CASSPSTGGGEQFF. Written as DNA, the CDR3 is TGTGCCAGCAGCCCGTCGACGGGGGGCGGTGAGCAGTTCTTC.

CDR3 region: CASSSGLGGNQPQHF. For the CDR3, the DNA is TGTGCCAGCAGTTCTGGACTTGGTGGCAATCAGCCCCAGCATTTT. The chain joins TRBV2 to TRBJ1-5; D ambiguous. CDR3 size: 15 residues. In germline, CDR1 is SNHLY, CDR2 FYNNEI. Deletions cut 5 bases from V and 2 bases from J, with 13 bases between. The variable domain in full, completed from reference TRBV2 and TRBJ1-5, reads EPEVTQTPSHQVTQMGQEVILRCVPISNHLYFYWYRQILGQKVEFLVSFYNNEISEKSEIFDDQFSVERPDGSNFTLKIRSTKLEDSAMYFCASSSGLGGNQPQHFGDGTRLSIL.

CDR3 DNA: TGCGCCAGCAGCCAAGGGTGGGTTAACGAGCAGTACTTC. The encoded protein is CASSQGWVNEQYF. The V call is TRBV4-1, the J call TRBJ2-7; D is uncertain. This CDR3 comprises 13 residues. CDR1 and CDR2 (germline): MGHRA, YSYEKL. Deletions cut 1 base from V and 5 bases from J, with 9 bases between.

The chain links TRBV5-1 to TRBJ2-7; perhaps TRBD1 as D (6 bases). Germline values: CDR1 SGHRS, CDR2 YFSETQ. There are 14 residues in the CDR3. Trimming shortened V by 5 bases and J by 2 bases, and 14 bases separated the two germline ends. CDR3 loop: CASSPGTPTYEQYF. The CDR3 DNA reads TGCGCCAGCAGTCCAGGGACACCAACCTACGAGCAGTACTTC.